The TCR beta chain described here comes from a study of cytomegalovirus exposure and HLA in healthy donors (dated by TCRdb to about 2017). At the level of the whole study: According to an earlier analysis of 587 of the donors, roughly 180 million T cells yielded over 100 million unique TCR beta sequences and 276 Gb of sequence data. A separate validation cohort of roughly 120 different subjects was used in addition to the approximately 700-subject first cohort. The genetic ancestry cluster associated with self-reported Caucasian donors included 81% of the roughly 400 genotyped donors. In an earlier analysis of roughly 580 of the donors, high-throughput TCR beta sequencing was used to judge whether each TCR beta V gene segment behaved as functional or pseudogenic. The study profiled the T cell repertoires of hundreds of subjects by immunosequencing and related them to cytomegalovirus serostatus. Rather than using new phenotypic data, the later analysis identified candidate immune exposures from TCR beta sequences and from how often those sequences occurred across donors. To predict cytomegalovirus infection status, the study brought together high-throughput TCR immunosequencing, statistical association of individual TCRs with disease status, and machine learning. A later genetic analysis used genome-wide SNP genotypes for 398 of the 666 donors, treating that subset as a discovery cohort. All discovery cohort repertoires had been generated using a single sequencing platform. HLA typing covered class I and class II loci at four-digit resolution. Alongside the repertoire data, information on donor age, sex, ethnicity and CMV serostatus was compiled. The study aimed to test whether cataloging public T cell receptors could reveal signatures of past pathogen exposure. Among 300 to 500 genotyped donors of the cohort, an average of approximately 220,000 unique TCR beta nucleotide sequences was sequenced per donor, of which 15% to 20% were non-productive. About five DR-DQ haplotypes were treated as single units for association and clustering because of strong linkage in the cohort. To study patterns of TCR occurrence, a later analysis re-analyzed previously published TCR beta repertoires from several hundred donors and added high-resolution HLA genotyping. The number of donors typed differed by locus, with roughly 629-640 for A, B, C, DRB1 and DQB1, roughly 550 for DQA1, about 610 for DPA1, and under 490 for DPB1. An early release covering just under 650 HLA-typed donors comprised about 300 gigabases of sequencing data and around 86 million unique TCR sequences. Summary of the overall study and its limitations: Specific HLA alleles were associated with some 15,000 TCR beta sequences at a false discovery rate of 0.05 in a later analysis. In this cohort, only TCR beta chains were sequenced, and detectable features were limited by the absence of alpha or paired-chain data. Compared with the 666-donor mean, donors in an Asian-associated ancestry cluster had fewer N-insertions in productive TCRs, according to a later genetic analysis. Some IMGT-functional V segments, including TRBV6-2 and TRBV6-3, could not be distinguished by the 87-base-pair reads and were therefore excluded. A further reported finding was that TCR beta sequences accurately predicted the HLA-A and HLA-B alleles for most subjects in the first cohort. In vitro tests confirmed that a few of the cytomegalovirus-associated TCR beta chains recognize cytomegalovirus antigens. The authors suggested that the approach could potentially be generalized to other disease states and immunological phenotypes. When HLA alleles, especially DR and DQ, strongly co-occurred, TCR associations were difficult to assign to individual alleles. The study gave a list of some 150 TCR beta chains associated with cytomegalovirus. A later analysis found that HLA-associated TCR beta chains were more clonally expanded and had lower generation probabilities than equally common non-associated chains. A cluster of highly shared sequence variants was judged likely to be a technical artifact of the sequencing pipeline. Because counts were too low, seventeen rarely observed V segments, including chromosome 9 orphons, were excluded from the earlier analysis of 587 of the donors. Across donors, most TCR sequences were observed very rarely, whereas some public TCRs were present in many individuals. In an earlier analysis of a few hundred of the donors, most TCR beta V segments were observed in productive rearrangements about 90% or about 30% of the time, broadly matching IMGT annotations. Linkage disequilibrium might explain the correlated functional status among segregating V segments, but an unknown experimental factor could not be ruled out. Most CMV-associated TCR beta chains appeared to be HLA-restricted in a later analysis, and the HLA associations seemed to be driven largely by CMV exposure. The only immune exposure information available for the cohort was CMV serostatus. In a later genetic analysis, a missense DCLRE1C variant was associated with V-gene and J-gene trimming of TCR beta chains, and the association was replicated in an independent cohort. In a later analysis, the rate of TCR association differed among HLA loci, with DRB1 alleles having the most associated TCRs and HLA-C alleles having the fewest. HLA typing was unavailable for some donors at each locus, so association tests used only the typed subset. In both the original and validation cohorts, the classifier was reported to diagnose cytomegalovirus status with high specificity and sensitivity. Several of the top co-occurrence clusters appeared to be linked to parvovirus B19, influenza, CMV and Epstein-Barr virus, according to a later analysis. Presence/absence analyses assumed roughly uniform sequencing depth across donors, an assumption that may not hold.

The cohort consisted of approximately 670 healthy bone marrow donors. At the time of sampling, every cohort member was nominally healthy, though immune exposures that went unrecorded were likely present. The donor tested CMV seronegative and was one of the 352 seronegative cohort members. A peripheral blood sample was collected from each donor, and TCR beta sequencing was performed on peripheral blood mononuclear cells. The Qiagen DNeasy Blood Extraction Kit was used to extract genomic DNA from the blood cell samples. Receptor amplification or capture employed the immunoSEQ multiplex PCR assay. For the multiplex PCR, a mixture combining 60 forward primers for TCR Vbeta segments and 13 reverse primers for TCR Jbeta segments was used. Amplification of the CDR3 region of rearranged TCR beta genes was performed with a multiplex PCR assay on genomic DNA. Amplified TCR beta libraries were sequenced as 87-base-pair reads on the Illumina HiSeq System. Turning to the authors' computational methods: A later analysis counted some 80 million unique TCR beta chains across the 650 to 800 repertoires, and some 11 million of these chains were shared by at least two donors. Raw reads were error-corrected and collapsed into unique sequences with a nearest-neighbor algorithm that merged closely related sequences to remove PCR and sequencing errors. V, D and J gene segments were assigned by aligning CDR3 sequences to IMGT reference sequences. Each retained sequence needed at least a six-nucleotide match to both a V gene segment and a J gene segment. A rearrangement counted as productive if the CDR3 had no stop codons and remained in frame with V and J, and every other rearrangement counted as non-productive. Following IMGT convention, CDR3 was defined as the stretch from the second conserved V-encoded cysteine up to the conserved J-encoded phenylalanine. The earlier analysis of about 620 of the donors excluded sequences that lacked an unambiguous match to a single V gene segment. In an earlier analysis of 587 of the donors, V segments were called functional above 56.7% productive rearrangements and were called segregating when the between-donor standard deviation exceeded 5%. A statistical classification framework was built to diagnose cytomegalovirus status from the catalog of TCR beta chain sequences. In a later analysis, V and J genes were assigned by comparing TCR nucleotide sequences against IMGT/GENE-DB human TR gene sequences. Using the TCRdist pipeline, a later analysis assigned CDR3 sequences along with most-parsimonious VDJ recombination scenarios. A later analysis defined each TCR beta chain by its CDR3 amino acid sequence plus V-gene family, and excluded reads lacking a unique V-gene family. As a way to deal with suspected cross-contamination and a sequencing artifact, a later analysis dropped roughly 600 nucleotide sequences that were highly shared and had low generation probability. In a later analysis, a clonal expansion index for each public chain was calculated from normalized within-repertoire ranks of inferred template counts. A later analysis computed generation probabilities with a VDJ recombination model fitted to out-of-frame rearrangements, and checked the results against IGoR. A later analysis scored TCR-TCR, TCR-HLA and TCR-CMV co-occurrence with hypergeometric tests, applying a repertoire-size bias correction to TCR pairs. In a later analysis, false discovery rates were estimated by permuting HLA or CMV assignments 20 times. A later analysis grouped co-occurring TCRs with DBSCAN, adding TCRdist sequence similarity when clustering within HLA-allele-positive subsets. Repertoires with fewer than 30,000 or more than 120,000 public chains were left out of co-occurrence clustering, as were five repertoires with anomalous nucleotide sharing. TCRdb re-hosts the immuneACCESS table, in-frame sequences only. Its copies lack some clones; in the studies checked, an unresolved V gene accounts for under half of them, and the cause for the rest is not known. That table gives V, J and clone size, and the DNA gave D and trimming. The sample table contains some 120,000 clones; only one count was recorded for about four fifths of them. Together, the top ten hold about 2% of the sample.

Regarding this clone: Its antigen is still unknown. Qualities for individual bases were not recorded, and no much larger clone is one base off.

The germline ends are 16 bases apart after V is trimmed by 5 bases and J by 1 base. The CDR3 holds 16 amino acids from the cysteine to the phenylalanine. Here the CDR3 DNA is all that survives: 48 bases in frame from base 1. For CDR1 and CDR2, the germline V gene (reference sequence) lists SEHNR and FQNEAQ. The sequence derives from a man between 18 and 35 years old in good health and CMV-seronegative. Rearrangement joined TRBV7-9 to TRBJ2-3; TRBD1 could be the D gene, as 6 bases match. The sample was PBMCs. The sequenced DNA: TGTGCCAGCAGCCCACGACAGGATTTGGGCACAGATACGCAGTATTTT. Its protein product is CASSPRQDLGTDTQYF.